Listed here is a single T cell receptor (beta chain). Stated treatment: approximately 18 received Ad26.COV2.S at low or high dose, single or two shots; about 5 received placebo; per-sample allocation not given. Day 63 after the first vaccine or placebo injection was the time point for sampling. Recruitment in Boston yielded a donor of adult age, 18-55 years. Measured with immunoSEQ multiplex PCR; TCRdb has only the in-frame clones, and not every one. Seen here are around 350,000 clones, about 85% observed once, and the top ten hold about 3.3%. These data originate in a study of Ad26.COV2.S vaccination and SARS-CoV-2 variants. The TCR was taken from a person aged 18-65 years who received the Ad26.COV2.S COVID-19 vaccine or a placebo. This material consisted of peripheral blood, taken in a trial of Ad26.COV2.S vaccine versus placebo.

The CDR3 loop is CASSLSTGVVSEQYF. The CDR3, as DNA: TGTGCCAGCAGTTTATCAACAGGGGTTGTGAGCGAGCAGTACTTC. This sequence joins TRBV28 and TRBJ2-7; 7 bases match TRBD1. Trimming at V came to 1 base and at J to 6 bases, leaving 9 bases not matched to a gene. Germline loops: CDR1 MDHEN, CDR2 SYDVKM. CDR3 size: 15 residues.